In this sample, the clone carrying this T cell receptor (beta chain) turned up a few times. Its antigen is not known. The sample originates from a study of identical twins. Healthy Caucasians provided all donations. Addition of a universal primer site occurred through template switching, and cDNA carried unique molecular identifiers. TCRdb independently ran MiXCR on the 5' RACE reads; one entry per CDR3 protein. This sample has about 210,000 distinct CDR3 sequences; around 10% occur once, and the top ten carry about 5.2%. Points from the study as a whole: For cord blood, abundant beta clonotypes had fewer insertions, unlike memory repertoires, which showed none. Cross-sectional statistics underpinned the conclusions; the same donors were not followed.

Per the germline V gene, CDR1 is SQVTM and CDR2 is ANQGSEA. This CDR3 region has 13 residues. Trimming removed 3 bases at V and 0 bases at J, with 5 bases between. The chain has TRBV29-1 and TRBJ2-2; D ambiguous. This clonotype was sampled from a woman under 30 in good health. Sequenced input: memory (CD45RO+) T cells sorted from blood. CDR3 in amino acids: CSVDTPNTGELFF. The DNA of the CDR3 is TGCAGCGTTGACACACCGAACACCGGGGAGCTGTTTTTT.